Listed here are 14 T cell receptor beta chains from one sample, sequenced in a study of vaccination and CD4 T cells after COVID-19. Treatment specified: approximately 11-day PBMC culture with coronavirus spike peptide pools or control peptides (ViraFEST assay). These receptors are not linked to any known antigen. Oncomine TCR Beta short-read sequencing was applied to DNA from cultured CD4+ T cells. TCRdb re-analysed the PCR reads in MiXCR, keeping a single row per CDR3 protein. The profile shows some 15,000 distinct CDR3 sequences, 39% of them singletons. Source: CD4+ T cells from blood, cultured in vitro, taken before SARS-CoV-2 vaccination. These receptors were collected from a human donor who had recovered from COVID-19.

The chain carries TRBV11-3 and TRBJ1-1; D not certain. The CDR3 sequence is 14 residues long. Trimming removed 1 base from V and 4 bases from J, with 10 bases in between. Germline loops: CDR1 SGHNT, CDR2 YENEEA. CDR3 protein: CASSLGSVVTEAFF. CDR3 DNA: TGTGCCAGCAGCTTAGGGTCTGTGGTCACTGAAGCTTTCTTT.

This clonotype has only a few counts. This chain uses TRBV6-1 with TRBJ1-2; D is unresolved. The CDR3 is 18 residues long. V was trimmed by 4 bases and J by 3 bases, leaving 24 bases between them. Germline CDR1 is MNHNS and CDR2 is SASEGT. CDR3 residues: CASSVPTLHRPRDYGYTF. The CDR3 DNA reads TGTGCCAGCAGTGTCCCTACCCTACATCGACCTCGGGACTATGGCTACACCTTC.

Only one count was recorded for this clonotype. The J gene is TRBJ1-1, the V gene TRBV12-3 or TRBV12-4; D unclear. V lost 7 bases and J lost 5, with 14 bases in between. The CDR3 extends over 13 amino acids. The CDR3 is CASMIFGDTEAFF. DNA of the CDR3: TGTGCCAGCATGATCTTTGGGGATACTGAAGCTTTCTTT.

This clonotype was picked up a small number of times. The J gene is TRBJ1-5, the V gene TRBV19, with D unresolved. The CDR3 is made up of 16 amino acids. Per the germline V gene, CDR1 is LNHDA and CDR2 is SQIVND (reference sequence). V was cut by 3 bases and J by 8 bases, with 20 bases left in between. The CDR3 DNA follows: TGTGCCAGTAGTATTAACCCGGTCAGGCCATCGGAGCCCCAGCATTTT. Protein product: CASSINPVRPSEPQHF. The full variable domain, in which reference TRBV19 and TRBJ1-5 provide the parts outside the CDR3, is DGGITQSPKYLFRKEGQNVTLSCEQNLNHDAMYWYRQDPGQGLRLIYYSQIVNDFQKGDIAEGYSVSREKKESFPLTVTSAQKNPTAFYLCASSINPVRPSEPQHFGDGTRLSIL.

This clonotype appeared once. The J gene is TRBJ1-4, the V gene TRBV28; 7 bases align to TRBD1. CDR1 and CDR2 from the germline V gene are MDHEN and SYDVKM. Germline trimming cut 6 bases from V and 7 bases from J; bases unmatched to any gene: 8. CDR3 length: 14 amino acids. The CDR3: CASSDRVIVEKLFF. CDR3 bases: TGTGCCAGCAGCGACAGGGTCATTGTTGAAAAACTGTTTTTT.

This clonotype has just a few counts. The chain carries TRBV6-1 and TRBJ1-3, with D hard to call. From germline, CDR1 is MNHNS and CDR2 SASEGT. CDR3 length: 12 amino acids. V dropped 6 bases and J dropped 8 bases, with 11 bases sitting between them. As DNA, the CDR3 is TGTGCCAGCAGGCCGGGCCCGGACACCATATATTTT. Amino acid sequence: CASRPGPDTIYF.

This clonotype was seen more than once but under ten times. This chain uses TRBV28 with TRBJ1-5, with a tentative D call TRBD1 (5 bases). Germline assignment: CDR1 MDHEN and CDR2 SYDVKM. CDR3 length: 16 residues. The ends were cut back, 1 base at V and 0 bases at J, with 10 bases in the middle. The CDR3 sequence is CASSLSQGYSNQPQHF. CDR3 sequence (DNA): TGTGCCAGCAGTTTATCCCAGGGCTATAGCAATCAGCCCCAGCATTTT.

The V call is TRBV6-1, the J call TRBJ1-4, with 8 bases fitting TRBD1. Germline lookup yields CDR1 MNHNS and CDR2 SASEGT. There are 16 residues in the CDR3. V was pared by 5 bases and J by 0 bases, with 5 bases of the junction left unmatched. CDR3 residues: CASSPLTGATNEKLFF. The DNA for the CDR3 is TGTGCCAGCAGTCCTTTGACAGGGGCAACTAATGAAAAACTGTTTTTT.

The V gene is TRBV28, the J gene TRBJ1-3, with D possibly being TRBD1 (6 bases). Germline V gene data show CDR1 as MDHEN and CDR2 as SYDVKM. CDR3 length: 15 amino acids. The V gene lost 6 bases and the J gene lost 2 bases, with 14 bases spanning the gap. CDR3 sequence: CASRKQGTPGNTIYF. CDR3 nucleotide sequence: TGTGCCAGCAGAAAACAGGGTACTCCTGGAAACACCATATATTTT.

This clonotype was picked up a small number of times. The chain couples TRBV6-5 to TRBJ1-6; D gene unclear. Per the germline V gene, CDR1 is MNHEY and CDR2 is SVGAGI. The CDR3 covers 16 residues. Between the trimmed V and J ends, which lost 0 bases and 9 bases, there was a span of 15 bases. The CDR3 DNA follows: TGTGCCAGCAGTTACTCGTATGAGGCCCTTAGTTCACCCCTCCACTTT. It codes for CASSYSYEALSSPLHF.

The chain is built from TRBV18 and TRBJ2-5, with a possible D match to TRBD1 (6 bases). From germline, CDR1 is KGHSH and CDR2 LQKENI. The CDR3 has 15 amino acids. V dropped 2 bases and J dropped 2 bases, with 12 bases sitting between them. CDR3 protein: CASSPIGTLQETQYF. CDR3 coding DNA: TGTGCCAGCTCACCAATTGGGACATTACAAGAGACCCAGTACTTC.

The DNA for the CDR3 is TGTGCCAGCAGCTTAGCCCTAGGGAAGAACTATGGCTACACCTTC. The encoded protein is CASSLALGKNYGYTF. This rearrangement joins TRBV7-9 to TRBJ1-2, with D unresolved. This CDR3 is 15 amino acids long. Per the germline V gene, CDR1 is SEHNR and CDR2 is FQNEAQ (reference sequence). V lost 0 bases, J lost 2 bases, and 10 bases lay in between.

In this sample, this clonotype turned up a few times. The chain combines TRBV6-1 with TRBJ1-5; D ambiguous. V was trimmed by 6 bases and J by 3 bases, leaving 12 bases between them. Germline loops: CDR1 MNHNS, CDR2 SASEGT. The CDR3 has 14 residues. The CDR3 sequence: CASRAGSVNQPQHF. Here the CDR3 DNA reads TGTGCCAGCAGGGCGGGGAGTGTCAATCAGCCCCAGCATTTT.

This clonotype was seen only a few times. The chain couples TRBV30 to TRBJ1-1, with D unclear. V shed 3 bases and J shed 4 bases, with 9 bases lying between them. The CDR3 sequence is 12 residues long. The V gene's germline CDR1 is GTSNPN and CDR2 SVGIG (reference sequence). CDR3 region: CAWRDPSTEAFF. The CDR3 DNA reads TGTGCCTGGAGGGATCCTTCCACTGAAGCTTTCTTT.